This T cell receptor beta chain was identified in a study of Ad26.COV2.S vaccination and SARS-CoV-2 variants. Regarding the study as a whole: Substantial breadth in spike-specific CD8+ and CD4+ T cell responses was reportedly seen after vaccination. Participants given vaccine showed non-spike TCR breadth similar to that of placebo recipients. Vaccinated individuals (as opposed to placebo recipients) had higher spike-specific TCR breadth.

Trimming removed 0 bases from V and 8 bases from J, with 10 bases in between. The CDR3 length is 13 residues. Per the germline V gene, CDR1 is SGHAT and CDR2 is FQNNGV. Treatment described: 19 received Ad26.COV2.S at low or high dose, single or two shots; 5 received placebo; per-sample allocation not given. Repertoires come from day 63 after the first vaccine or placebo injection. Participants' vaccine, an Ad26 vector, delivered Wuhan-strain SARS-CoV-2 spike. Repertoires were generated with immunoSEQ multiplex PCR, while TCRdb's copy carries only in-frame clones and drops some. Of just over 350,000 clones listed, roughly 84% are singletons. This clone was seen more than once but under ten times. The antigen remains undetermined.

This chain joins TRBV11-2 and TRBJ1-2; tentatively, D is TRBD1 (6 bases). The sequence came from a person between 18 and 65 years old who received the Ad26.COV2.S COVID-19 vaccine or a placebo. Sequences were derived from peripheral blood, sampled in a trial of Ad26.COV2.S vaccine versus placebo. The CDR3 sequence: CASSLDQGWGYTF. The CDR3 region has the DNA TGTGCCAGCAGCTTAGATCAGGGGTGGGGCTACACCTTC.